What follows are 14 T cell receptor beta chains derived from one specimen sequenced in a study of lymphopenia after photon versus proton radiotherapy. Profiled with immunoSEQ multiplex PCR; TCRdb holds only in-frame clones, not every one. The sample lists 7,400 or so clones; 80% to 90% were seen once. Specimen: peripheral blood, collected from a patient treated with photon-based radiotherapy. The receptors stem from a woman in her 70s with pancreatic cancer.

J is TRBJ1-2 and V is TRBV6-5; D is uncertain. Trimming took 8 bases from V and 6 from J, leaving 19 bases between them. Germline V gene lookup returns CDR1 MNHEY and CDR2 SVGAGI. The CDR3 sequence is 14 residues long. CDR3 DNA sequence: TGTGCCAGCTACCCATACCCAGACATCAATGGCTACACCTTC. It encodes CASYPYPDINGYTF.

The chain couples TRBV5-1 to TRBJ2-7; TRBD1 matches at 8 bases. Germline V gene sequence: CDR1 SGHRS, CDR2 YFSETQ. This CDR3 comprises 15 residues. The ends lost 2 bases at V and 5 bases at J; junction bases unmatched: 9. The CDR3 DNA reads TGCGCCAGCAGCTTAACGACAGGGGTAACGGACGAGCAGTACTTC. This encodes CASSLTTGVTDEQYF.

About this clone itself: The germline gene is not matched at one end of the junction; a read error may be the cause. The chain recombines TRBV5-1 with TRBJ2-3, with D possibly matching TRBD2 (7 bases). The CDR3 loop spans 13 amino acids. Germline assignment: CDR1 SGHRS and CDR2 YFSETQ. CDR3 in DNA: TGCGCCAGCAGCTTGGTTCCGGGGGGCGCCGGCTTTTTT. This gives the protein CASSLVPGGAGFF.

V and J are TRBV28 and TRBJ1-2; D is possibly TRBD1 (6 bases). The germline V and J ends were trimmed by 7 bases and 2 bases, with 11 bases remaining between them. Germline V gene lookup returns CDR1 MDHEN and CDR2 SYDVKM. The CDR3 spans 13 residues. This chain's CDR3 is CASTRGRNYGYTF. DNA of the CDR3: TGTGCCAGCACCAGGGGACGCAACTATGGCTACACCTTC.

V usage is TRBV6-5 and J usage is TRBJ2-7, with 10 bases fitting TRBD2. V dropped 7 bases and J dropped 4; count of bases not matched to a gene: 10. The CDR3 is 15 residues long. Germline loops: CDR1 MNHEY, CDR2 SVGAGI. The CDR3 sequence: CASTKGLAELYEQYF. DNA for the CDR3: TGTGCCAGCACTAAAGGACTAGCGGAACTTTACGAGCAGTACTTC.

The chain links TRBV15 to TRBJ1-2; D is perhaps TRBD1 (5 bases). Trimming removed 0 bases from V and 3 bases from J, with 8 bases in between. Per the germline V gene, CDR1 is LNHNV and CDR2 is YYDKDF (reference sequence). CDR3 length: 14 residues. The DNA for the CDR3 is TGTGCCACCAGCAGAGATGTAGGGGACTATGGCTACACCTTC. Encoded protein: CATSRDVGDYGYTF.

The chain combines TRBV6-5 with TRBJ2-7, with 7 positions matching TRBD2. The germline CDR1 and CDR2 sequences are MNHEY and SVGAGI. V lost 2 bases, J lost 2 bases, and 3 bases stayed unmatched. The CDR3 has 14 amino acids. CDR3 sequence (DNA): TGTGCCAGCAGTTACGGGAGGGATACCTACGAGCAGTACTTC. This codes for CASSYGRDTYEQYF.

The chain uses TRBV14 and TRBJ2-6; D ambiguous. This CDR3 spans 15 amino acids. Trimming stripped 2 bases from V and 15 bases from J, with 20 bases between. Germline lookup yields CDR1 SGHDN and CDR2 FVKESK. For the CDR3, the DNA is TGTGCCAGCAGCCAAAGTCCAGCATCCGGCGGCGACCTGACTTTC. Translating it yields CASSQSPASGGDLTF.

J is TRBJ1-2 and V is TRBV10-3; possibly TRBD1 for D (6 bases). CDR3 size: 14 residues. Germline V lookup: CDR1 ENHRY, CDR2 SYGVKD. V lost 2 bases, J lost 8 bases, and 15 bases lay in between. The CDR3 nucleotides read TGTGCCATCAGTGAGGGAGGGGGACCGGCCGGCTACACCTTC. Amino acids: CAISEGGGPAGYTF.

The chain couples TRBV6-1 to TRBJ1-2; D is uncertain. In germline, CDR1 is MNHNS, CDR2 SASEGT. Trimming shortened V by 1 base and J by 3 bases, and 6 bases separated the two germline ends. The CDR3 length is 13 residues. This chain's CDR3 is CASSEGWDYGYTF. The CDR3 region has the DNA TGTGCCAGCAGTGAAGGGTGGGACTATGGCTACACCTTC.

The chain is built from TRBV19 and TRBJ1-6; a possible D gene is TRBD1 (5 bases). V lost 6 bases and J lost 9, with 18 bases in between. CDR1 and CDR2 (germline): LNHDA, SQIVND (reference sequence). The CDR3 runs to 15 residues. The CDR3 spells CASRGDGQVASPLHF. DNA of the CDR3: TGTGCCAGTAGGGGGGACGGGCAAGTGGCTTCACCCCTCCACTTT.

The chain's CDR3 is CASSRLGETGELFF. The CDR3 region has the DNA TGCGCCAGCTCCAGACTAGGCGAGACCGGGGAGCTGTTTTTT. V gene TRBV5-1 combines with J gene TRBJ2-2, with D possibly TRBD2 on 6 matching bases. This CDR3 region has 14 residues. Trimming pared 7 bases from V and 5 bases from J, leaving 15 bases between. In germline, CDR1 is SGHRS, CDR2 YFSETQ.

The V and J genes are TRBV7-2 and TRBJ2-7, with 7 bases fitting TRBD2. The CDR3 spans 15 residues. V shed 5 bases, J shed 2 bases, and the junction held 9 bases outside the gene matches. CDR1 is SGHTA and CDR2 is FQGNSA in the germline V gene. The CDR3 nucleotides read TGTGCCAGCAGCCCCCTAGCGGACCTCACCTACGAGCAGTACTTC. It translates to CASSPLADLTYEQYF.

The CDR3 loop is CASSPAGTSRDEQFF. The CDR3 nucleotides read TGTGCCAGCAGCCCGGCCGGGACTAGTCGGGATGAGCAGTTCTTC. The chain employs TRBV7-2 and TRBJ2-1; 8 bases line up with TRBD2. The CDR3 consists of 15 residues. Trimming at V came to 5 bases and at J to 8 bases, leaving 11 bases not matched to a gene. CDR1 is SGHTA and CDR2 is FQGNSA in the germline V gene.